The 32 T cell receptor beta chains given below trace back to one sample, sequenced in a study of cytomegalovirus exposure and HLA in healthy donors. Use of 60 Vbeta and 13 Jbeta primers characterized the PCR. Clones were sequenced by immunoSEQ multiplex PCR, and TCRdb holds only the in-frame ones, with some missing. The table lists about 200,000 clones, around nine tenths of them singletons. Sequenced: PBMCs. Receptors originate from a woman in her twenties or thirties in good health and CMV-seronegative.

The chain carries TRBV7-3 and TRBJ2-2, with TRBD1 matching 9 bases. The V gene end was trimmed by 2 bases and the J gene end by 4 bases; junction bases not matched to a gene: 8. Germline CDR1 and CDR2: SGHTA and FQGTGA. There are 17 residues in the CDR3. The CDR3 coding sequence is TGTGCCAGCAGCTTAGACGTCGGACAGGGGCTCACCGGGGAGCTGTTTTTT. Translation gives CASSLDVGQGLTGELFF.

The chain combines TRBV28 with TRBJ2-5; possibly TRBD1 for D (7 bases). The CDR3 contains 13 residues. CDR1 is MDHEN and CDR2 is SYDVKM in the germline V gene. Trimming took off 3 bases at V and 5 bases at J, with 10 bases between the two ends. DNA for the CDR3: TGTGCCAGCAGTTTGCCAGGGGGGGAGACCCAGTACTTC. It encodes CASSLPGGETQYF.

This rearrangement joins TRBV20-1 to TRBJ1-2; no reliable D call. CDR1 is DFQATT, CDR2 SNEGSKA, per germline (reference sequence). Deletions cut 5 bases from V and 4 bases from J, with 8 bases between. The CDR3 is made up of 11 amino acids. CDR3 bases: TGCAGTGCTCCCACAGCCTATGGCTACACCTTC. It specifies CSAPTAYGYTF.

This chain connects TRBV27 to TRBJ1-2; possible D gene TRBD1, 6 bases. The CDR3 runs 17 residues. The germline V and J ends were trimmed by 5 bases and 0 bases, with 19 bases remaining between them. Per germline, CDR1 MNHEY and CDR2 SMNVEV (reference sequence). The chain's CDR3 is CASSPNRDILPNYGYTF. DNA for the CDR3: TGTGCCAGCAGTCCAAACCGGGACATACTACCTAACTATGGCTACACCTTC.

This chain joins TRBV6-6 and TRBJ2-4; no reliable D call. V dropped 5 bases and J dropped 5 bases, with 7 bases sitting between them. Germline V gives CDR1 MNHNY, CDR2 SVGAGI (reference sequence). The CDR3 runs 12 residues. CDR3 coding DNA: TGTGCCAGCAGTCCCTCGGAAAACATTCAGTACTTC. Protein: CASSPSENIQYF.

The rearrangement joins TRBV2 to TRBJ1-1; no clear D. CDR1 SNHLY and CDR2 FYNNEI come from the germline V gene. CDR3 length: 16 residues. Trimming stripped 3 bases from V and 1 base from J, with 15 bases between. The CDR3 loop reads CASSEAIDTPNTEAFF. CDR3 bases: TGTGCCAGCAGTGAGGCAATTGACACACCGAACACTGAAGCTTTCTTT.

The CDR3 DNA reads as TGTGCCAGCAGGGAGCAGGAGGCGGTCTATGGCTACACCTTC. It specifies CASREQEAVYGYTF. The gene calls are TRBV2 and TRBJ1-2; D is undetermined. CDR3 size: 14 residues. Germline assignment: CDR1 SNHLY and CDR2 FYNNEI. The V gene lost 6 bases and the J gene lost 4 bases, with 15 bases spanning the gap.

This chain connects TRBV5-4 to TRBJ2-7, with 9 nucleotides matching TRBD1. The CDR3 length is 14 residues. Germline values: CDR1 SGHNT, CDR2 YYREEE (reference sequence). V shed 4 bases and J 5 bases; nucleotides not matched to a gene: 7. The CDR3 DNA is TGTGCCAGCAGCACAAGGACAGGGGACGACGAGCAGTACTTC. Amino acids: CASSTRTGDDEQYF.

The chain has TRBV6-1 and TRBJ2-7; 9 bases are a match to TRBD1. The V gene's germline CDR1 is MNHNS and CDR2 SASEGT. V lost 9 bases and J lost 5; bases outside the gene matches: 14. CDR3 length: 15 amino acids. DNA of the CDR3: TGTGCCAGTAAGCAGGGGGACAGGGAGCGGGACGAGCAGTACTTC. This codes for CASKQGDRERDEQYF.

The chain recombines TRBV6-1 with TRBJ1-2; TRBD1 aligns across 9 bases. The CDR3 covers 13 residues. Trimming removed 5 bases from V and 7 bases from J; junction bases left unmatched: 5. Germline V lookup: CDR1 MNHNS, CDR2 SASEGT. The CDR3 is CASSLQGAGGYTF. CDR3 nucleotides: TGTGCCAGCAGTTTACAGGGGGCTGGTGGCTACACCTTC.

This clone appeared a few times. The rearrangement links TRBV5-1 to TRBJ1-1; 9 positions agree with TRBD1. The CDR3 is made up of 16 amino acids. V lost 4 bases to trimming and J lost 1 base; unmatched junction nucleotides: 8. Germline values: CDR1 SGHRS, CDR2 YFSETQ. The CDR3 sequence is CASSQGTGYANTEAFF. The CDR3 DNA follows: TGCGCCAGCAGCCAAGGGACAGGGTATGCGAACACTGAAGCTTTCTTT.

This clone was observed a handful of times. This CDR3 is CASSIGREGEQFF. CDR3 sequence (DNA): TGTGCCAGTAGTATCGGGAGGGAAGGTGAGCAGTTCTTC. J is TRBJ2-1 and V is TRBV19; 8 bases agree with TRBD2. The CDR3 covers 13 residues. Germline-derived CDR1 and CDR2 are LNHDA and SQIVND (reference sequence). Trimming at V came to 3 bases and at J to 9 bases, leaving 4 bases not matched to a gene. Filled out from reference TRBV19 and TRBJ2-1, the complete variable domain reads DGGITQSPKYLFRKEGQNVTLSCEQNLNHDAMYWYRQDPGQGLRLIYYSQIVNDFQKGDIAEGYSVSREKKESFPLTVTSAQKNPTAFYLCASSIGREGEQFFGPGTRLTVL.

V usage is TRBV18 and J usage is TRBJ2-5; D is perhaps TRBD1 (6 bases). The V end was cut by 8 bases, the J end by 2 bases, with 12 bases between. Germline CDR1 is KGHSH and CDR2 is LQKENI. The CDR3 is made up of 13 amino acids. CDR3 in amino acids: CASARDTQETQYF. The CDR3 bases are TGTGCCAGCGCCCGGGACACTCAAGAGACCCAGTACTTC.

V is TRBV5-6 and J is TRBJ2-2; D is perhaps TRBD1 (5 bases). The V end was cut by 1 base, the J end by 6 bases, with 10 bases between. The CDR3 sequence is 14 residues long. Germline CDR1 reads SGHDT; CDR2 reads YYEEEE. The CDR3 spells CASSLWGSPGELFF. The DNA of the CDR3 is TGTGCCAGCAGCTTGTGGGGCTCCCCCGGGGAGCTGTTTTTT.

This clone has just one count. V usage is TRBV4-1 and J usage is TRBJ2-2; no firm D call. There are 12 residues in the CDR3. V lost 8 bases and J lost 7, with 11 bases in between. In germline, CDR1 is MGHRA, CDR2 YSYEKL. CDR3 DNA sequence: TGCGCCAGCCGCCGGCTCGACGGGGAGCTGTTTTTT. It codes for CASRRLDGELFF.

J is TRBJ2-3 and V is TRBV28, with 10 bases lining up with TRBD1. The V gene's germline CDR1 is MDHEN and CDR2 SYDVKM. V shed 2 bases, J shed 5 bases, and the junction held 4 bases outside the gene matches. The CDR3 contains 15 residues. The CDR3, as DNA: TGTGCCAGCAGTTTAGACGGGACAGGGGAAGATACGCAGTATTTT. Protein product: CASSLDGTGEDTQYF.

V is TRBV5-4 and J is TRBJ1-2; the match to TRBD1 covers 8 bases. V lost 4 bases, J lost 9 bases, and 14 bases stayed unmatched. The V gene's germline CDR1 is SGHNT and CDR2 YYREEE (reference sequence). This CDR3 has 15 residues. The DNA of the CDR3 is TGTGCCAGCAGCGAGGGACAGGCCAGTATGAGGAGCTACACCTTC. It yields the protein CASSEGQASMRSYTF.

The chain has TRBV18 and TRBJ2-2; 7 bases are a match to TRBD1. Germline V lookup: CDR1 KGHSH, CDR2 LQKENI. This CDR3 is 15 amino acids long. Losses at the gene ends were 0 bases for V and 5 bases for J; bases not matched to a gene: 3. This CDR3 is CASSPPVQGTGELFF. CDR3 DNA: TGTGCCAGCTCACCACCGGTACAGGGGACCGGGGAGCTGTTTTTT.

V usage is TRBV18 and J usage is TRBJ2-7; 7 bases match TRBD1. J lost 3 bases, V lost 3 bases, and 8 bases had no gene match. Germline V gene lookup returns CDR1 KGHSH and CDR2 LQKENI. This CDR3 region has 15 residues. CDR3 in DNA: TGTGCCAGCTCACCCGGGGACAGCACCCTCTACGAGCAGTACTTC. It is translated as CASSPGDSTLYEQYF.

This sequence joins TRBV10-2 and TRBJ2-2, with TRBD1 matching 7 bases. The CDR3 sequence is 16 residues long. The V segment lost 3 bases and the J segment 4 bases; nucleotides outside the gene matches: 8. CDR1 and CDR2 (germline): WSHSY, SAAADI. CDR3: CASSDGRDRGTGELFF. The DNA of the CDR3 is TGCGCCAGCAGTGATGGTCGGGACAGAGGCACCGGGGAGCTGTTTTTT.

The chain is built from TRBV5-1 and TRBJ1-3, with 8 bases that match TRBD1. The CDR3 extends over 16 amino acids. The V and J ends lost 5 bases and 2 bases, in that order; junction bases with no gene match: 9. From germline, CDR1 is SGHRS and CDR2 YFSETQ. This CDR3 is CASRIVQGATGNTIYF. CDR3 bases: TGCGCCAGCAGAATAGTTCAGGGGGCCACTGGAAACACCATATATTTT.

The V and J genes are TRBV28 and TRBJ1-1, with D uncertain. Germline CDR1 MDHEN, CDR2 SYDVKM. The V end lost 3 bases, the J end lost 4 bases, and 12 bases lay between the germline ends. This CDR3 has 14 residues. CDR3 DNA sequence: TGTGCCAGCAGTTTTGGCCCTCGATCCACTGAAGCTTTCTTT. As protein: CASSFGPRSTEAFF.

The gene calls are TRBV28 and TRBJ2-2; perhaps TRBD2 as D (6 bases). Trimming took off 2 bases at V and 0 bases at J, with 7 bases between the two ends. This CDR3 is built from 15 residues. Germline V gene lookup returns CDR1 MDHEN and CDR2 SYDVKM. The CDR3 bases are TGTGCCAGCAGTTTAACGGGGGCGAACACCGGGGAGCTGTTTTTT. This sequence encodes CASSLTGANTGELFF.

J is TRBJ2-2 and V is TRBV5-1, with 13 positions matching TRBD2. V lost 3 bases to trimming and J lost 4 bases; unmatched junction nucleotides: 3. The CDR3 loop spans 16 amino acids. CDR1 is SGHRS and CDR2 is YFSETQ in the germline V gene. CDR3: CASSSTSGGLTGELFF. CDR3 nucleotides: TGCGCCAGCAGCTCGACTAGCGGGGGGCTCACCGGGGAGCTGTTTTTT.

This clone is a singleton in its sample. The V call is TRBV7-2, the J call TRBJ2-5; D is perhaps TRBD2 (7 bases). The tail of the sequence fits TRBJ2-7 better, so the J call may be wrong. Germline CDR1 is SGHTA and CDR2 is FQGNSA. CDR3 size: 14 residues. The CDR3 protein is CASSLLGGRYEQYF. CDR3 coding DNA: TGTGCCAGCAGCCTTTTGGGGGGGCGCTACGAGCAGTACTTC.

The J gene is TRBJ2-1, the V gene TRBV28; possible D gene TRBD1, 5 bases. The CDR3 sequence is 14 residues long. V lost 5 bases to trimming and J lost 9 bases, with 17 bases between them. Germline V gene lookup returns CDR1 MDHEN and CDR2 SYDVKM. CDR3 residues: CASSLVNPGFEQFF. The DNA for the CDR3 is TGTGCCAGCAGTCTAGTAAACCCAGGGTTTGAGCAGTTCTTC.

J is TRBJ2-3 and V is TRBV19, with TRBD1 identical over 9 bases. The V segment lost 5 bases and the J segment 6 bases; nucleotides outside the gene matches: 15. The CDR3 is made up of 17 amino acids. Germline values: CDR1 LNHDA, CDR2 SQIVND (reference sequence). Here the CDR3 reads CASSPLLGQGASDTQYF. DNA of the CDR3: TGTGCCAGTAGTCCCCTCTTGGGACAGGGAGCTTCGGATACGCAGTATTTT.

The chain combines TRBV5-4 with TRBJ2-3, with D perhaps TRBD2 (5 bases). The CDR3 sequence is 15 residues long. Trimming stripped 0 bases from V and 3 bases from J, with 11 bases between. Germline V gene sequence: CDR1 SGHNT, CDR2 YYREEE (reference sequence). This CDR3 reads CASSLAGSPTDTQYF. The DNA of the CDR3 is TGTGCCAGCAGCTTGGCGGGAAGTCCGACAGATACGCAGTATTTT.

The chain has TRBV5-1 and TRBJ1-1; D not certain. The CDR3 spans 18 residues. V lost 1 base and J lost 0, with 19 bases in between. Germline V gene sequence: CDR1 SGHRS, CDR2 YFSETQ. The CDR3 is CASSLSLGWRRMNTEAFF. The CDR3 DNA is TGCGCCAGCAGCTTGTCTCTGGGGTGGCGGAGGATGAACACTGAAGCTTTCTTT.

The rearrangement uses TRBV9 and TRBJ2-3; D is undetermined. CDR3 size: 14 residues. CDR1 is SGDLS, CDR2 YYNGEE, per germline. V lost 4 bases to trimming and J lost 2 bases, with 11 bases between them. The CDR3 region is CASSPRRNTDTQYF. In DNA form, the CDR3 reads TGTGCCAGCAGCCCAAGGAGAAACACAGATACGCAGTATTTT.

CDR3 loop: CASSFPGQGSDTQYF. DNA of the CDR3: TGTGCCAGCAGCTTCCCGGGACAGGGTTCAGATACGCAGTATTTT. The chain employs TRBV5-4 and TRBJ2-3; 9 bases are shared with TRBD1. Trimming cost V 2 bases and J 4 bases; bases outside gene matches: 5. The germline V gene encodes CDR1 SGHNT and CDR2 YYREEE (reference sequence). There are 15 residues in the CDR3.

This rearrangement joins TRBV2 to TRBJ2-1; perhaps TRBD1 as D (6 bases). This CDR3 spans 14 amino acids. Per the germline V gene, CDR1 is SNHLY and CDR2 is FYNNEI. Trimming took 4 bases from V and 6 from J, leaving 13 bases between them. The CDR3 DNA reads TGTGCCAGCAGTGCCGGGACACCTTCCAATGAGCAGTTCTTC. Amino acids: CASSAGTPSNEQFF.